This T cell receptor beta chain comes out of a study of long-term antiretroviral therapy in people with HIV. An immunoSEQ assay, version v3.0, was performed at survey level. This table comes from immunoSEQ multiplex PCR, and its TCRdb copy is limited to in-frame clones, with some not included. The data show around 19,000 clones, approximately 81% seen once. Study results and caveats: Compared with controls, HIV repertoires showed narrower CDR3 length ranges.

Regarding this clone: Its antigen is not known.

The sequencing here drew on unsorted PBMCs, taken 0.3 years before starting antiretroviral therapy. The receptor's source is a man aged 45-60 years with HIV.

CDR3 protein: CASSLAPGDSYEQYF. Written as DNA, the CDR3 is TGCGCCAGCAGCTTGGCTCCAGGGGACTCCTACGAGCAGTACTTC. V gene TRBV5-1 combines with J gene TRBJ2-7; possibly TRBD1 for D (6 bases). Germline V gene lookup returns CDR1 SGHRS and CDR2 YFSETQ. V lost 0 bases to trimming and J lost 0 bases, with 10 bases between them. This CDR3 has 15 residues.